This TCR beta chain was obtained from a study of shared clonotypes between healthy human individuals. The germline V gene encodes CDR1 SGHTA and CDR2 FQGNSA. V gave up 5 bases and J gave up 0 bases, with 14 bases separating them. The CDR3 has 15 amino acids. Template for every sorted-subset replicate PCR totaled about 0.2 ug DNA, around 32,000 T cell genomes. TCRdb keeps only in-frame clones here, not all; method: immunoSEQ multiplex PCR. Here the sample spans about 1 million clones, around four fifths being singletons. This receptor was taken from a man aged 18 to 30 in good health. The chain couples TRBV7-2 to TRBJ2-7; D unclear. The sample was memory CD4+ T cells sorted from blood. Subset in this sample: CD45RA-negative fraction. The DNA of the CDR3 is TGTGCCAGCAGCCTCGGTATATCAAACTCCTACGAGCAGTACTTC. Amino acids: CASSLGISNSYEQYF.